The 22 T cell receptor beta chains below were found in one sample sequenced in a study of T-cell memory formation after mild COVID-19. One entry per CDR3 protein, called by TCRdb with MiXCR from the 5' RACE reads. The table includes 350,000 to 500,000 distinct CDR3 sequences, about 25% detected once. The specimen sequenced was PBMCs or a T cell subset sorted from them (not recorded which). Every receptor here comes from an adult woman who had mild COVID-19 (a few samples of this study predate the infection). Cell type and time point are not known.

This clonotype occurred a few times. The chain couples TRBV9 to TRBJ2-1; 7 nucleotides align to TRBD1. Germline CDR1 is SGDLS and CDR2 is YYNGEE. V lost 3 bases, J lost 4 bases, and 4 bases stayed unmatched. The CDR3 consists of 14 residues. DNA for the CDR3: TGTGCCAGCAGCGGATACAGGGGATACAATGAGCAGTTCTTC. Translation: CASSGYRGYNEQFF. The variable domain in full, with the rest retrieved from reference TRBV9 and TRBJ2-1, is DSGVTQTPKHLITATGQRVTLRCSPRSGDLSVYWYQQSLDQGLQFLIQYYNGEERAKGNILERFSAQQFPDLHSELNLSSLELGDSALYFCASSGYRGYNEQFFGPGTRLTVL.

This chain uses TRBV6-5 with TRBJ2-2, with D hard to call. V shed 1 base and J shed 4 bases, with 4 bases lying between them. Germline V CDR1 and CDR2: MNHEY, SVGAGI. The CDR3 consists of 13 residues. CDR3 bases: TGTGCCAGCAGTTACTTCGGCACCGGGGAGCTGTTTTTT. It encodes CASSYFGTGELFF.

This clonotype was observed a few times. The chain couples TRBV25-1 to TRBJ1-4; D call uncertain. The length of the CDR3 is 14 residues. Germline V lookup: CDR1 MGHDK, CDR2 SYGVNS. Between the trimmed V and J ends, which lost 1 base and 4 bases, there was a span of 7 bases. CDR3 bases: TGTGCCAGCAGTGAATCGGGAGTTAATGAAAAACTGTTTTTT. As protein: CASSESGVNEKLFF.

This clonotype came up a few times. The chain has TRBV7-8 and TRBJ2-3; D is ambiguous. V lost 0 bases and J lost 4, with 11 bases in between. The CDR3 has 15 amino acids. CDR1 SGHVS and CDR2 FQNEAQ come from the germline V gene. The CDR3 nucleotides are TGTGCCAGCAGCTTAGCGGTAGCAGGCGCAGATACGCAGTATTTT. It specifies CASSLAVAGADTQYF.

This clonotype came up a few times. The genes are TRBV24-1 and TRBJ2-2; no clear D gene. CDR1 is KGHDR, CDR2 SFDVKD, per germline. Between the trimmed V and J ends, which lost 4 bases and 7 bases, there was a span of 9 bases. This CDR3 region has 13 residues. CDR3 DNA: TGTGCCACCAGTGAACCAGGATTCGGGGAGCTGTTTTTT. It is translated as CATSEPGFGELFF.

The table lists this clonotype with many counts. The genes are TRBV30 and TRBJ2-5; no definite D call. Trimming removed 2 bases at V and 5 bases at J, with 6 bases between. In germline, CDR1 is GTSNPN, CDR2 SVGIG (reference sequence). The CDR3 loop spans 11 amino acids. The CDR3 protein is CAWSKWETQYF. As DNA, the CDR3 is TGTGCCTGGAGTAAGTGGGAGACCCAGTACTTC.

The V and J genes are TRBV29-1 and TRBJ1-5; weak D call: TRBD1 (5 bases). The CDR3 length is 14 residues. V gave up 4 bases and J gave up 1 base, with 11 bases separating them. Per the germline V gene, CDR1 is SQVTM and CDR2 is ANQGSEA. CDR3 DNA: TGCAGCGTTGCTGGGGGAACGAGCAATCAGCCCCAGCATTTT. It is translated as CSVAGGTSNQPQHF.

This clonotype was found a few times. The chain links TRBV5-6 to TRBJ2-4; TRBD2 is a possible D gene (6 bases). The germline V and J ends were trimmed by 4 bases and 6 bases, with 20 bases remaining between them. The CDR3 consists of 16 residues. Germline CDR1 SGHDT, CDR2 YYEEEE. CDR3 residues: CASSAVIEGGGNIQYF. In DNA, the CDR3 is TGTGCCAGCAGCGCAGTGATTGAGGGAGGAGGAAACATTCAGTACTTC.

In this sample, this clonotype turned up a few times. Likely a read error: the CDR3 ends without its conserved phenylalanine or tryptophan. The rearrangement joins TRBV30 to TRBJ2-1; 9 nucleotides match TRBD2. In germline, CDR1 is GTSNPN, CDR2 SVGIG (reference sequence). V lost 8 bases and J lost 6; bases outside the gene matches: 5. This CDR3 is built from 12 residues. CDR3 sequence reads: CAGGLAPNEQFL. The CDR3 DNA is TGTGCCGGTGGACTAGCGCCCAATGAGCAGTTCTTA.

The V and J genes are TRBV9 and TRBJ2-1, with D maybe TRBD1 (6 bases). Germline V gene lookup returns CDR1 SGDLS and CDR2 YYNGEE. Trimming cost V 4 bases and J 9 bases, with 20 bases left between them. The CDR3 runs 15 residues. CDR3 sequence (DNA): TGTGCCAGCAGCCCCCCGGGACAATTGATTGGTGAGCAGTTCTTC. Protein sequence: CASSPPGQLIGEQFF.

The V call is TRBV24-1, the J call TRBJ2-7, with 9 bases that match TRBD1. This CDR3 contains 13 residues. CDR1 and CDR2 from the germline V gene are KGHDR and SFDVKD. Losses at the gene ends were 4 bases for V and 3 bases for J; bases not matched to a gene: 0. CDR3 in amino acids: CATSETGGYEQYF. For the CDR3, the DNA is TGTGCCACCAGTGAGACAGGGGGCTACGAGCAGTACTTC.

The gene calls are TRBV9 and TRBJ2-1, with TRBD2 matching over 9 bases. CDR1 is SGDLS and CDR2 is YYNGEE in the germline V gene. Trimming took 0 bases from V and 6 from J; bases not matched to a gene: 4. The CDR3 spans 15 residues. The CDR3 sequence is CASSVDGGRANEQFF. The DNA of the CDR3 is TGTGCCAGCAGCGTAGACGGCGGGAGGGCCAATGAGCAGTTCTTC.

Only a few counts were recorded for this clonotype. This chain connects TRBV5-1 to TRBJ2-5; no clear D. The CDR3 has 15 residues. V lost 6 bases to trimming and J lost 1 base, with 16 bases between them. Germline-derived CDR1 and CDR2 are SGHRS and YFSETQ. The CDR3 protein is CASTSLVGFQETQYF. CDR3 nucleotide sequence: TGCGCCAGCACCTCACTTGTGGGGTTCCAAGAGACCCAGTACTTC.

This clonotype was detected only a few times. CDR3 in amino acids: CASSLGGASISLRQYF. DNA for the CDR3: TGTGCCAGCAGCCTAGGTGGGGCCAGCATTTCTCTACGGCAGTACTTC. The genes are TRBV14 and TRBJ2-7; D is possibly TRBD1 (5 bases). The CDR3 has 16 residues. Germline CDR1 SGHDN, CDR2 FVKESK. V gave up 4 bases and J gave up 9 bases, with 25 bases separating them.

This clonotype was detected ten times or more. The chain has TRBV5-1 and TRBJ2-2; TRBD2 is a possible D gene (7 bases). Per the germline V gene, CDR1 is SGHRS and CDR2 is YFSETQ. The CDR3 contains 16 residues. Trimming took 0 bases from V and 5 from J, leaving 14 bases between them. The CDR3 DNA reads TGCGCCAGCAGCTTGGTTGCGGGGGCGCCGACCGGGGAGCTGTTTTTT. Amino acids: CASSLVAGAPTGELFF.

The rearrangement joins TRBV6-1 to TRBJ2-7; weak D call: TRBD1 (5 bases). Germline V lookup: CDR1 MNHNS, CDR2 SASEGT. This CDR3 has 11 residues. V lost 10 bases to trimming and J lost 6 bases, with 13 bases between them. CDR3 coding DNA: TGTGCCACCCCGCAGGGTTCCGAGCAGTACTTC. It translates to CATPQGSEQYF.

This clonotype turned up a few times. The V and J genes are TRBV12-3 or TRBV12-4 and TRBJ1-2, with a weak D call TRBD1 (5 bases). Between the trimmed V and J ends, which lost 9 bases and 1 base, there was a span of 12 bases. The CDR3 extends over 13 amino acids. CDR3 DNA: TGTGCCAGTGAGGGGAGAATTAACTATGGCTACACCTTC. Its translation: CASEGRINYGYTF.

The chain joins TRBV4-1 to TRBJ1-5, with D possibly being TRBD1 (5 bases). CDR3 length: 15 residues. Germline V gene lookup returns CDR1 MGHRA and CDR2 YSYEKL. V lost 4 bases and J 4 bases, leaving 14 bases between the germline ends. CDR3 nucleotides: TGCGCCAGCAGCCTACAGACAGAACTAAATCAGCCCCAGCATTTT. Translating gives CASSLQTELNQPQHF.

This sequence joins TRBV20-1 and TRBJ2-7; D not resolved. The germline CDR1 and CDR2 sequences are DFQATT and SNEGSKA (reference sequence). Trimming took off 3 bases at V and 0 bases at J, with 6 bases between the two ends. CDR3 size: 12 residues. CDR3 bases: TGCAGTGCTAGGAAGAGCTCCTACGAGCAGTACTTC. Translating it yields CSARKSSYEQYF.

This clonotype occurred a few times. This chain uses TRBV5-1 with TRBJ2-1, with a weak D call TRBD1 (5 bases). V lost 0 bases and J 0 bases, leaving 13 bases between the germline ends. The CDR3 is 17 residues long. CDR1 and CDR2 (germline): SGHRS, YFSETQ. The CDR3 nucleotides are TGCGCCAGCAGCTTGGCTACAGGCCTGAGCTCCTACAATGAGCAGTTCTTC. This encodes CASSLATGLSSYNEQFF. Full variable domain (rest looked up from reference TRBV5-1 and TRBJ2-1): KAGVTQTPRYLIKTRGQQVTLSCSPISGHRSVSWYQQTPGQGLQFLFEYFSETQRNKGNFPGRFSGRQFSNSRSEMNVSTLELGDSALYLCASSLATGLSSYNEQFFGPGTRLTVL.

The gene calls are TRBV7-9 and TRBJ1-5, with 8 bases matching TRBD1. The V and J ends lost 6 bases and 2 bases, in that order; junction bases with no gene match: 0. The CDR3 is 13 residues long. CDR1 SEHNR and CDR2 FQNEAQ come from the germline V gene (reference sequence). CDR3 region: CASRGQGNQPQHF. DNA of the CDR3: TGTGCCAGCAGGGGACAGGGCAATCAGCCCCAGCATTTT.

This clonotype has a handful of counts. The chain has TRBV20-1 and TRBJ1-5; TRBD1 matches at 7 bases. The CDR3 runs to 14 residues. The ends lost 0 bases at V and 4 bases at J; junction bases unmatched: 3. Germline CDR1 and CDR2: DFQATT and SNEGSKA (reference sequence). This CDR3 reads CSARDRQGNQPQHF. As DNA, the CDR3 is TGCAGTGCTAGAGACCGACAGGGTAATCAGCCCCAGCATTTT.